The next 32 T cell receptor beta chains were all read from a single sample in a study of Ad26.COV2.S vaccination and SARS-CoV-2 variants. Noted treatment: roughly 18 received Ad26.COV2.S at low or high dose, single or two shots; roughly five received placebo; per-sample allocation not given. The samples date from day 63 after the first vaccine or placebo injection. The table came from immunoSEQ multiplex PCR; TCRdb's copy has only in-frame clones and leaves some out. Here the sample spans 350,000 to 400,000 clones, approximately 91% being singletons. This specimen consisted of peripheral blood, obtained in a trial of Ad26.COV2.S vaccine versus placebo. These receptors all stem from a person aged 18-60 years who received the Ad26.COV2.S COVID-19 vaccine or a placebo.

The chain links TRBV28 to TRBJ2-2, with TRBD1 matching 9 bases. Trimming at V came to 6 bases and at J to 4 bases, leaving 9 bases not matched to a gene. The germline V gene has CDR1 MDHEN and CDR2 SYDVKM. The CDR3 is 16 residues long. The chain's CDR3 is CASRVAGTGITGELFF. The CDR3 DNA follows: TGTGCCAGCAGAGTCGCCGGGACAGGGATCACCGGGGAGCTGTTTTTT.

J is TRBJ2-7 and V is TRBV9; TRBD2 might be the D (5 bases). CDR3 size: 14 residues. Germline V gene data show CDR1 as SGDLS and CDR2 as YYNGEE. Trimming removed 0 bases from V and 4 bases from J, with 11 bases in between. The CDR3 DNA follows: TGTGCCAGCAGCGTAGGGGTTGAGGGTTACGAGCAGTACTTC. It specifies CASSVGVEGYEQYF.

CDR3 sequence reads: CASSGRASGRRGYEQYF. CDR3 coding DNA: TGTGCCAGCAGTGGGAGGGCTAGCGGGAGAAGAGGGTACGAGCAGTACTTC. The chain joins TRBV28 to TRBJ2-7; 10 bases line up with TRBD2. This CDR3 spans 17 amino acids. Germline V gene lookup returns CDR1 MDHEN and CDR2 SYDVKM. After removal of 5 bases from V and 4 bases from J, the junction contained 14 bases not matched to a gene. The full variable domain, with the rest looked up from reference TRBV28 and TRBJ2-7, is DVKVTQSSRYLVKRTGEKVFLECVQDMDHENMFWYRQDPGLGLRLIYFSYDVKMKEKGDIPEGYSVSREKKERFSLILESASTNQTSMYLCASSGRASGRRGYEQYFGPGTRLTVT.

The chain is built from TRBV24-1 and TRBJ1-3, with no clear D. Germline CDR1 reads KGHDR; CDR2 reads SFDVKD. V was clipped by 7 bases and J by 8 bases, with 11 bases between them. This CDR3 comprises 12 residues. This chain's CDR3 is CATSPQLDTIYF. CDR3 nucleotides: TGTGCCACCAGCCCCCAACTGGACACCATATATTTT.

This chain joins TRBV4-3 and TRBJ2-1; D remains ambiguous. There are 14 residues in the CDR3. Germline V gene sequence: CDR1 LGHNA, CDR2 YSLEER. Between the trimmed V and J ends, which lost 1 base and 9 bases, there was a span of 13 bases. The CDR3 nucleotides read TGCGCCAGCAGCCAAGTAAGTCTTAGTGGTGAGCAGTTCTTC. Protein product: CASSQVSLSGEQFF.

This clone was detected once. The CDR3 sequence: CSVDGLAQGDYEQYF. The DNA of the CDR3 is TGCAGCGTTGACGGGCTGGCACAGGGAGACTACGAGCAGTACTTC. This chain links TRBV29-1 with TRBJ2-7, with TRBD1 as a possible D gene (6 bases). V was shortened by 3 bases and J by 3 bases, with 18 bases between the two germline ends. CDR3 size: 15 residues. Germline assignment: CDR1 SQVTM and CDR2 ANQGSEA.

This rearrangement joins TRBV2 to TRBJ1-3; a possible D gene is TRBD1 (5 bases). The germline V gene encodes CDR1 SNHLY and CDR2 FYNNEI. Between the trimmed V and J ends, which lost 5 bases and 2 bases, there was a span of 10 bases. The CDR3 runs to 14 residues. CDR3 amino acids: CASSTRQTGNTIYF. The CDR3 region has the DNA TGTGCCAGCAGTACACGACAGACTGGAAACACCATATATTTT.

V usage is TRBV2 and J usage is TRBJ2-7; 7 positions match TRBD2. The ends lost 2 bases at V and 5 bases at J; junction bases unmatched: 12. Per germline, CDR1 SNHLY and CDR2 FYNNEI. CDR3 length: 16 residues. The CDR3 DNA reads as TGTGCCAGCAGTGAAAGGGGTCGGACTAGGGGCAACGAGCAGTACTTC. It codes for CASSERGRTRGNEQYF. The complete variable domain, with remaining parts taken from reference TRBV2 and TRBJ2-7, reads EPEVTQTPSHQVTQMGQEVILRCVPISNHLYFYWYRQILGQKVEFLVSFYNNEISEKSEIFDDQFSVERPDGSNFTLKIRSTKLEDSAMYFCASSERGRTRGNEQYFGPGTRLTVT.

J is TRBJ2-2 and V is TRBV10-1; TRBD2 matches at 10 bases. The CDR3 has 15 residues. Germline trimming cut 11 bases from V and 1 base from J; bases unmatched to any gene: 7. Germline V lookup: CDR1 WNHNN, CDR2 SYGVQD (reference sequence). As DNA, the CDR3 is TGCGCCCGACGAGTAGCGGGGGGGAACACCGGGGAGCTGTTTTTT. Translation: CARRVAGGNTGELFF.

CDR3 amino acids: CASSLDGRWDQPQHF. The CDR3 DNA sequence: TGTGCCAGCAGTTTAGATGGCCGGTGGGATCAGCCCCAGCATTTT. The chain couples TRBV28 to TRBJ1-5; D unclear. V shed 2 bases and J shed 5 bases, with 13 bases lying between them. The CDR3 is 15 amino acids. Germline-derived CDR1 and CDR2 are MDHEN and SYDVKM.

V and J are TRBV28 and TRBJ1-4, with a tentative D call TRBD1 (6 bases). CDR1 is MDHEN and CDR2 is SYDVKM in the germline V gene. This CDR3 contains 14 residues. Trimming cost V 6 bases and J 5 bases, with 13 bases left between them. CDR3 DNA: TGTGCCAGCAGCCTGGTAGGGGGGAATGAAAAACTGTTTTTT. Translated: CASSLVGGNEKLFF.

V and J are TRBV4-3 and TRBJ2-2; D perhaps matches TRBD2 (5 bases). The V gene lost 4 bases and the J gene lost 2 bases, with 11 bases spanning the gap. Germline V CDR1 and CDR2: LGHNA, YSLEER. The CDR3 runs 15 residues. The CDR3 bases are TGCGCCAGCAGCCTATGGACTGGAAACACCGGGGAGCTGTTTTTT. Encoded protein: CASSLWTGNTGELFF.

The chain recombines TRBV5-1 with TRBJ2-3, with 8 bases lining up with TRBD1. V was pared by 0 bases and J by 0 bases, with 3 bases of the junction left unmatched. This CDR3 is built from 16 residues. Germline CDR1 SGHRS, CDR2 YFSETQ. In DNA, the CDR3 is TGCGCCAGCAGCTTGGGACAGGGGCCCAGCACAGATACGCAGTATTTT. It encodes CASSLGQGPSTDTQYF. The entire variable domain, with the rest obtained from reference TRBV5-1 and TRBJ2-3, is as follows: KAGVTQTPRYLIKTRGQQVTLSCSPISGHRSVSWYQQTPGQGLQFLFEYFSETQRNKGNFPGRFSGRQFSNSRSEMNVSTLELGDSALYLCASSLGQGPSTDTQYFGPGTRLTVL.

J is TRBJ1-5 and V is TRBV21-1. TRBV21-1 is a pseudogene. There are 12 residues in the CDR3. The CDR3 reads CASSISNQPQHF. The CDR3 DNA reads as TGTGCCAGCAGCATCAGCAATCAGCCCCAGCATTTT.

This clone has only a few counts. The genes are TRBV9 and TRBJ2-1, with a weak D call TRBD1 (5 bases). Germline CDR1 SGDLS, CDR2 YYNGEE. The CDR3 is 15 residues long. V dropped 2 bases and J dropped 4 bases, with 13 bases sitting between them. For the CDR3, the DNA is TGTGCCAGCAGCGTGGGTCTGACAGATTACAATGAGCAGTTCTTC. Translation: CASSVGLTDYNEQFF.

The J gene is TRBJ2-7, the V gene TRBV11-2, with a tentative D call TRBD2 (5 bases). Germline-derived CDR1 and CDR2 are SGHAT and FQNNGV. V lost 8 bases and J 2 bases, leaving 10 bases between the germline ends. The CDR3 length is 12 residues. The DNA of the CDR3 is TGTGCCAGCGGAGGAGATGCCTACGAGCAGTACTTC. Amino acid sequence: CASGGDAYEQYF.

This chain joins TRBV3-1 (or the pseudogene TRBV3-2) and TRBJ1-2; no firm D call. Per the germline V gene, CDR1 is LGHDT and CDR2 is YNNKEL (reference sequence). CDR3 length equals 12 residues. Trimming cost V 1 base and J 5 bases, with 5 bases left between them. The CDR3 loop reads CASSQVEYGYTF. Written as DNA, the CDR3 is TGTGCCAGCAGCCAAGTGGAGTATGGCTACACCTTC.

The chain links TRBV28 to TRBJ1-3; tentatively, D is TRBD1 (6 bases). Deletions cut 2 bases from V and 0 bases from J, with 11 bases between. CDR3 length equals 16 residues. The V gene's germline CDR1 is MDHEN and CDR2 SYDVKM. The CDR3 bases are TGTGCCAGCAGTTTAGGGGGGCCCATCTCTGGAAACACCATATATTTT. This encodes CASSLGGPISGNTIYF.

This clone was observed once. Other DNA sequences in this specimen translate into the identical CDR3. The chain joins TRBV6-5 to TRBJ2-7; weak D call: TRBD1 (5 bases). With 4 bases removed from V and 4 bases from J, the gap between germline ends came to 8 bases. From germline, CDR1 is MNHEY and CDR2 SVGAGI. The CDR3 runs 12 residues. The CDR3 bases are TGTGCCAGCAGTTTCTCAGGGTACGAGCAGTACTTC. Its translation: CASSFSGYEQYF.

This clone was detected once. The J gene is TRBJ2-3, the V gene TRBV28; 13 bases are shared with TRBD2. The V segment lost 5 bases and the J segment 3 bases; nucleotides outside the gene matches: 5. Germline V gene sequence: CDR1 MDHEN, CDR2 SYDVKM. The CDR3 is made up of 16 amino acids. The CDR3 is CASSHGTSGETDTQYF. The CDR3 DNA is TGTGCCAGCAGTCATGGGACTAGCGGGGAAACAGATACGCAGTATTTT.

The V gene is TRBV27, the J gene TRBJ2-3; D is unclear. The CDR3 length is 13 residues. Trimming took 2 bases from V and 6 from J, leaving 9 bases between them. From germline, CDR1 is MNHEY and CDR2 SMNVEV (reference sequence). Here the CDR3 reads CASSLRFRDTQYF. CDR3 bases: TGTGCCAGCAGTTTACGCTTTAGGGATACGCAGTATTTT.

This rearrangement joins TRBV5-1 to TRBJ2-7; D is perhaps TRBD1 (6 bases). CDR1 is SGHRS and CDR2 is YFSETQ in the germline V gene. Trimming stripped 0 bases from V and 0 bases from J, with 13 bases between. The CDR3 consists of 16 residues. For the CDR3, the DNA is TGCGCCAGCAGCTTGGTTCCCCGGGACACCTCCTACGAGCAGTACTTC. Translating it yields CASSLVPRDTSYEQYF.

The chain combines TRBV18 with TRBJ1-2; 12 positions agree with TRBD1. CDR1 and CDR2 from the germline V gene are KGHSH and LQKENI. V lost 1 base and J lost 3; bases outside the gene matches: 6. This CDR3 is 17 amino acids long. The CDR3 bases are TGTGCCAGCTCACCACGGGGACAGGGGGCGCTGGACTATGGCTACACCTTC. Translating gives CASSPRGQGALDYGYTF.

Here the CDR3 DNA reads TGTGCCAGCAGCCCTGAGGGAACTAGCACAGATACGCAGTATTTT. Translating gives CASSPEGTSTDTQYF. The chain couples TRBV3-1 (or the pseudogene TRBV3-2) to TRBJ2-3, with D tentatively TRBD2 (5 bases). The germline V gene has CDR1 LGHDT and CDR2 YNNKEL (reference sequence). Trimming pared 4 bases from V and 0 bases from J, leaving 11 bases between. The CDR3 is made up of 15 amino acids.

The chain couples TRBV5-1 to TRBJ2-1, with unresolved D. V lost 1 base to trimming and J lost 4 bases, with 12 bases between them. Germline CDR1 and CDR2: SGHRS and YFSETQ. The CDR3 is 15 residues long. Written as DNA, the CDR3 is TGCGCCAGCAGCTTGAACGCCGCGGAATACAATGAGCAGTTCTTC. Amino acids: CASSLNAAEYNEQFF.

V gene TRBV18 combines with J gene TRBJ2-2, with 10 bases matching TRBD2. Trimming cost V 4 bases and J 0 bases; bases outside gene matches: 5. The CDR3 is 17 amino acids. The germline V gene has CDR1 KGHSH and CDR2 LQKENI. The CDR3 here is CASSLTSGDANTGELFF. The CDR3 DNA reads as TGTGCCAGCTCACTTACTAGCGGGGACGCGAACACCGGGGAGCTGTTTTTT.

V is TRBV5-1 and J is TRBJ2-5, with D possibly being TRBD2 (6 bases). The CDR3 contains 14 residues. With 6 bases removed from V and 5 bases from J, the gap between germline ends came to 17 bases. From germline, CDR1 is SGHRS and CDR2 YFSETQ. The chain's CDR3 is CASTSGGSGETQYF. CDR3 nucleotides: TGCGCCAGCACCTCCGGCGGTAGCGGCGAGACCCAGTACTTC.

This rearrangement joins TRBV15 to TRBJ2-7; 9 bases line up with TRBD1. The germline V gene has CDR1 LNHNV and CDR2 YYDKDF (reference sequence). With 5 bases clipped from V and 7 bases from J, the junction kept 9 bases outside the gene matches. This CDR3 contains 14 residues. In DNA form, the CDR3 reads TGTGCCACCAGCCAGGACAGGGGCTTGGGGGAGCAGTACTTC. Translated, it gives CATSQDRGLGEQYF.

V and J are TRBV18 and TRBJ2-5; the D is unclear. Per germline, CDR1 KGHSH and CDR2 LQKENI. V dropped 8 bases and J dropped 5 bases, with 15 bases sitting between them. CDR3 size: 13 residues. Here the CDR3 reads CASHRPGRETQYF. CDR3 sequence (DNA): TGTGCCAGCCACCGTCCGGGTCGGGAGACCCAGTACTTC.

The V and J genes are TRBV7-2 and TRBJ2-1; 7 bases align to TRBD2. Trimming removed 3 bases from V and 5 bases from J; junction bases left unmatched: 10. CDR3 length: 16 residues. Germline V gene data show CDR1 as SGHTA and CDR2 as FQGNSA. The CDR3 reads CASSFLRAGRDNEQFF. CDR3 DNA sequence: TGTGCCAGCAGCTTCCTAAGAGCAGGGAGGGACAATGAGCAGTTCTTC.

The chain is built from TRBV4-2 and TRBJ2-7; unclear D gene. V shed 4 bases and J shed 2 bases, with 18 bases lying between them. Germline CDR1 is LGHNA and CDR2 is YNFKEQ. This CDR3 is 16 amino acids long. The CDR3 spells CASSPQSGGFAYEQYF. The CDR3 nucleotides are TGTGCCAGCAGCCCCCAGTCCGGCGGCTTTGCCTACGAGCAGTACTTC.

V is TRBV9 and J is TRBJ1-4; unclear D gene. With 0 bases removed from V and 5 bases from J, the gap between germline ends came to 5 bases. This CDR3 comprises 13 residues. Germline values: CDR1 SGDLS, CDR2 YYNGEE. The CDR3 coding sequence is TGTGCCAGCAGCGTAGAGGAAAATGAAAAACTGTTTTTT. Protein: CASSVEENEKLFF.